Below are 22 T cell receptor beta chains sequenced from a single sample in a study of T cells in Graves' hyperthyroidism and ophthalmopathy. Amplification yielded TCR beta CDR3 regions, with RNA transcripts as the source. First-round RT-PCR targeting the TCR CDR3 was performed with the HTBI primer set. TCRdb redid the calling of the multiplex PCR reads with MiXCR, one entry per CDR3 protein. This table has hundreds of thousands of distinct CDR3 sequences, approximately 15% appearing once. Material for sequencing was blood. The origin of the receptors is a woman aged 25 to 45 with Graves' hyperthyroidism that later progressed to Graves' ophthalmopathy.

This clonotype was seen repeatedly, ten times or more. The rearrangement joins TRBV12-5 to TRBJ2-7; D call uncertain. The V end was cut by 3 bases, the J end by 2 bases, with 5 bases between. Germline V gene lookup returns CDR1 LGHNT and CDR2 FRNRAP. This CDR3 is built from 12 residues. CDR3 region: CASGLRAYEQYF. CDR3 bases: TGTGCTAGTGGTTTACGGGCCTACGAGCAGTACTTC.

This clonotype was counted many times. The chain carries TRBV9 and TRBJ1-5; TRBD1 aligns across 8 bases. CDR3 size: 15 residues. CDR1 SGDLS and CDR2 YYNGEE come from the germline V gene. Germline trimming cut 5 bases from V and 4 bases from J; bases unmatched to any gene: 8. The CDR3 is CASSGPGQENQPQHF. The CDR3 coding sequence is TGTGCCAGCAGTGGACCGGGACAGGAGAATCAGCCCCAGCATTTT.

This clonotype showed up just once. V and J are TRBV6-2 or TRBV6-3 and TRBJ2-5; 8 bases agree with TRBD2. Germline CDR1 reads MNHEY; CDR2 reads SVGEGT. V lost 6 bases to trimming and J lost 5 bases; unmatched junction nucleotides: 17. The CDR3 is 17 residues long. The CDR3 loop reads CASRPSLGAGETETQYF. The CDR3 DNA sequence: TGTGCCAGCAGGCCTTCCCTCGGAGCGGGAGAGACGGAGACCCAGTACTTC.

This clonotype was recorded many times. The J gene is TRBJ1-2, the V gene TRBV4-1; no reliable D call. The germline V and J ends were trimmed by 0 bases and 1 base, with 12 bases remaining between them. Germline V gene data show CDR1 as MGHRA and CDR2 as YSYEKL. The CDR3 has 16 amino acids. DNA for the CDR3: TGCGCCAGCAGCCAAGATAGAGACAACCTTAACTATGGCTACACCTTC. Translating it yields CASSQDRDNLNYGYTF.

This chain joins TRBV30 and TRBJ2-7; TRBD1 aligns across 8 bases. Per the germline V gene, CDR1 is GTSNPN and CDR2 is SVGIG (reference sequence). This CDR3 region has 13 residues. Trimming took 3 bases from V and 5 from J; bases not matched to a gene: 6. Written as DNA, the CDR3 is TGTGCCTGGAGCTTCCAGGGGGCCAACGAGCAGTACTTC. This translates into CAWSFQGANEQYF.

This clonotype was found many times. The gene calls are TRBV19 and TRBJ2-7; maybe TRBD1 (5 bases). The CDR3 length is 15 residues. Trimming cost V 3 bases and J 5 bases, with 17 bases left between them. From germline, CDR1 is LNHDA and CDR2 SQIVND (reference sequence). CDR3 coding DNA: TGTGCCAGTAGTATTTGGTCACCTCAGGGCCACGAGCAGTACTTC. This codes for CASSIWSPQGHEQYF.

This CDR3 is CASSVWAGTGDEEKLFF. In DNA, the CDR3 is TGTGCCAGCAGTGTCTGGGCCGGGACAGGGGACGAAGAAAAACTGTTTTTT. The chain uses TRBV28 and TRBJ1-4; the match to TRBD1 covers 10 bases. The CDR3 length is 17 residues. V shed 5 bases and J 8 bases; nucleotides not matched to a gene: 14. The germline V gene encodes CDR1 MDHEN and CDR2 SYDVKM.

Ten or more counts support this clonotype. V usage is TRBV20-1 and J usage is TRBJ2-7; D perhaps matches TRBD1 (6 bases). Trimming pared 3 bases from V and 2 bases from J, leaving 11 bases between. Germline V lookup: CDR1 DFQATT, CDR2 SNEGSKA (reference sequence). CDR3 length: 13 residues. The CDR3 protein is CSASRDNTYEQYF. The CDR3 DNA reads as TGCAGTGCTAGCCGGGACAATACCTACGAGCAGTACTTC.

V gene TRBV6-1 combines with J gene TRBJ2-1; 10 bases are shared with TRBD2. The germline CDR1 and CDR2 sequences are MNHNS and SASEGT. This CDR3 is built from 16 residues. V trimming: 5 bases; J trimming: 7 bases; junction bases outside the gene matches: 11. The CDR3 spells CASSLLAGEVGNEQFF. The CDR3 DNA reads TGTGCCAGCAGTCTCCTAGCGGGAGAGGTCGGAAATGAGCAGTTCTTC.

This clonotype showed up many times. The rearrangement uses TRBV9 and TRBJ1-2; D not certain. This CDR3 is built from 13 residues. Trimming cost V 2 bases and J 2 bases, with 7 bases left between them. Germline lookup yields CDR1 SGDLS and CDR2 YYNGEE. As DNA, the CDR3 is TGTGCCAGCAGCGTCGACGGGAACTATGGCTACACCTTC. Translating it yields CASSVDGNYGYTF.

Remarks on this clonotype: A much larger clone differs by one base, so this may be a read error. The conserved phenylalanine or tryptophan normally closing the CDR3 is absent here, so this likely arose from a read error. The CDR3 DNA reads TGTGCCAGCAGGACTCCTTCCTTCCGGGGGGCTGAAGCTTTCATT. Its protein is CASRTPSFRGAEAFI. The V and J genes are TRBV6-1 and TRBJ1-1, with D perhaps matching TRBD1 (5 bases). V was shortened by 6 bases and J by 6 bases, with 20 bases between the two germline ends. The CDR3 is 15 residues long. CDR1 and CDR2 (germline): MNHNS, SASEGT.

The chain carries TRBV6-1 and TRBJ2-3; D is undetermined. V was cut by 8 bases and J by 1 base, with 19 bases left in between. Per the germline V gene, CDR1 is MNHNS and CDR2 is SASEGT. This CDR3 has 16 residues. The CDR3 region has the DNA TGTGCCAGCCAGTCAGGTGGTACTCTGGGCACAGATACGCAGTATTTT. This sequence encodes CASQSGGTLGTDTQYF.

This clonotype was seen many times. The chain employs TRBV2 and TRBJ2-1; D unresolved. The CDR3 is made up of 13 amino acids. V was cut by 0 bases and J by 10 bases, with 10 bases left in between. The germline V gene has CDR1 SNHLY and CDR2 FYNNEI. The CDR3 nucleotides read TGTGCCAGCAGTGAAGCGCGGAGTGCGGAGCAGTTCTTC. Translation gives CASSEARSAEQFF.

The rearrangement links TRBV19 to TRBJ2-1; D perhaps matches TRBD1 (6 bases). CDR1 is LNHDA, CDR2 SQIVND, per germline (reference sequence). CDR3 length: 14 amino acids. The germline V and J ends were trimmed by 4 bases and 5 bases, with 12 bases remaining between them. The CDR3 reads CASSTSGDNNEQFF. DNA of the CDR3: TGTGCCAGTAGTACCTCCGGGGACAACAATGAGCAGTTCTTC.

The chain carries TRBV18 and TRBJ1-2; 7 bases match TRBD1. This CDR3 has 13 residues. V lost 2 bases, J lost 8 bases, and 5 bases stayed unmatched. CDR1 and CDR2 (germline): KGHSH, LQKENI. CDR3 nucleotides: TGTGCCAGCTCACCAAACGACAGGGTCGGCTACACCTTC. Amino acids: CASSPNDRVGYTF. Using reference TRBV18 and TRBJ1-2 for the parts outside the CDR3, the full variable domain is NAGVMQNPRHLVRRRGQEARLRCSPMKGHSHVYWYRQLPEEGLKFMVYLQKENIIDESGMPKERFSAEFPKEGPSILRIQQVVRGDSAAYFCASSPNDRVGYTFGSGTRLTVV.

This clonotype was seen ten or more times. In nucleotides, the CDR3 is TGCAGTGCTAGTACGGGGCAGGGGCTTGGCTACACCTTC. Its translation is CSASTGQGLGYTF. The V and J genes are TRBV20-1 and TRBJ1-2, with D perhaps matching TRBD1 (6 bases). CDR1 and CDR2 from the germline V gene are DFQATT and SNEGSKA (reference sequence). The V end lost 3 bases, the J end lost 7 bases, and 15 bases lay between the germline ends. The CDR3 contains 13 residues.

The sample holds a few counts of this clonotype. CDR3 in DNA: TGCGCCAGCAGCTTGGCCGTGGAGGGCCCCAGGGAGCAGTACTTC. Translating it yields CASSLAVEGPREQYF. This chain links TRBV5-1 with TRBJ2-7, with D possibly being TRBD2 (6 bases). Germline V gene data show CDR1 as SGHRS and CDR2 as YFSETQ. The CDR3 is 15 amino acids. Trimming shortened V by 0 bases and J by 7 bases, and 17 bases separated the two germline ends.

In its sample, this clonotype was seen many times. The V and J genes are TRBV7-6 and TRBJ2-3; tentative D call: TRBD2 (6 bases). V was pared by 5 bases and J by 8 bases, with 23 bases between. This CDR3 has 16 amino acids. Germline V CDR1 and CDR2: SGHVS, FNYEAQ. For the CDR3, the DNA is TGTGCCAGCAGCCCTAGTACGGGGGACGTAAGTGGTACGCAGTATTTT. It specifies CASSPSTGDVSGTQYF.

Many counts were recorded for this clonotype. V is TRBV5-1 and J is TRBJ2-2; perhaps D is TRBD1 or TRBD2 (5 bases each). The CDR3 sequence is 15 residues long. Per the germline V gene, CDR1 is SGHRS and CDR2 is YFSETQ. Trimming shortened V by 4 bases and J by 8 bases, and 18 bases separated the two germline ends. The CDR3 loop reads CASSVEFVGAGELFF. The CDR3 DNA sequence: TGCGCCAGCAGCGTAGAGTTCGTCGGGGCAGGGGAGCTGTTTTTT.

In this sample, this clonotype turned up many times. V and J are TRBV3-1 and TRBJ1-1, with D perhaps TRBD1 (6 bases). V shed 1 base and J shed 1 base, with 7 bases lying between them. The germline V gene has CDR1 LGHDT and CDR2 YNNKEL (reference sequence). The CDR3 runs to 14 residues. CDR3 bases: TGTGCCAGCAGCCAAGCGGGACAGAACACTGAAGCTTTCTTT. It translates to CASSQAGQNTEAFF.

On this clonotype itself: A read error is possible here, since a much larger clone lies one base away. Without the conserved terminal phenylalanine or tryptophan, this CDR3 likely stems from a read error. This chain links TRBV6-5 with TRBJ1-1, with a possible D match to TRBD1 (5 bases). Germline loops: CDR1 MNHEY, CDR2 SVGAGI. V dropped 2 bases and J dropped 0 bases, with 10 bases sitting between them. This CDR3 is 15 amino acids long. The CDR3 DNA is TGTGCCAGCAGTTACGGGGGGGGGATGAACACTGAAGCTTTCCTT. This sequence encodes CASSYGGGMNTEAFL.

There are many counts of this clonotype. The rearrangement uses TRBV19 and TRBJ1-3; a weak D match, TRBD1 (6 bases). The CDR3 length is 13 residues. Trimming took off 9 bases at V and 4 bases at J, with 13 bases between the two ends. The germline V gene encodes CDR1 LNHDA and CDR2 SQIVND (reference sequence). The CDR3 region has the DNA TGTGCCAGCAGCACAGGGTCAGGAAACACCATATATTTT. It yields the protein CASSTGSGNTIYF.